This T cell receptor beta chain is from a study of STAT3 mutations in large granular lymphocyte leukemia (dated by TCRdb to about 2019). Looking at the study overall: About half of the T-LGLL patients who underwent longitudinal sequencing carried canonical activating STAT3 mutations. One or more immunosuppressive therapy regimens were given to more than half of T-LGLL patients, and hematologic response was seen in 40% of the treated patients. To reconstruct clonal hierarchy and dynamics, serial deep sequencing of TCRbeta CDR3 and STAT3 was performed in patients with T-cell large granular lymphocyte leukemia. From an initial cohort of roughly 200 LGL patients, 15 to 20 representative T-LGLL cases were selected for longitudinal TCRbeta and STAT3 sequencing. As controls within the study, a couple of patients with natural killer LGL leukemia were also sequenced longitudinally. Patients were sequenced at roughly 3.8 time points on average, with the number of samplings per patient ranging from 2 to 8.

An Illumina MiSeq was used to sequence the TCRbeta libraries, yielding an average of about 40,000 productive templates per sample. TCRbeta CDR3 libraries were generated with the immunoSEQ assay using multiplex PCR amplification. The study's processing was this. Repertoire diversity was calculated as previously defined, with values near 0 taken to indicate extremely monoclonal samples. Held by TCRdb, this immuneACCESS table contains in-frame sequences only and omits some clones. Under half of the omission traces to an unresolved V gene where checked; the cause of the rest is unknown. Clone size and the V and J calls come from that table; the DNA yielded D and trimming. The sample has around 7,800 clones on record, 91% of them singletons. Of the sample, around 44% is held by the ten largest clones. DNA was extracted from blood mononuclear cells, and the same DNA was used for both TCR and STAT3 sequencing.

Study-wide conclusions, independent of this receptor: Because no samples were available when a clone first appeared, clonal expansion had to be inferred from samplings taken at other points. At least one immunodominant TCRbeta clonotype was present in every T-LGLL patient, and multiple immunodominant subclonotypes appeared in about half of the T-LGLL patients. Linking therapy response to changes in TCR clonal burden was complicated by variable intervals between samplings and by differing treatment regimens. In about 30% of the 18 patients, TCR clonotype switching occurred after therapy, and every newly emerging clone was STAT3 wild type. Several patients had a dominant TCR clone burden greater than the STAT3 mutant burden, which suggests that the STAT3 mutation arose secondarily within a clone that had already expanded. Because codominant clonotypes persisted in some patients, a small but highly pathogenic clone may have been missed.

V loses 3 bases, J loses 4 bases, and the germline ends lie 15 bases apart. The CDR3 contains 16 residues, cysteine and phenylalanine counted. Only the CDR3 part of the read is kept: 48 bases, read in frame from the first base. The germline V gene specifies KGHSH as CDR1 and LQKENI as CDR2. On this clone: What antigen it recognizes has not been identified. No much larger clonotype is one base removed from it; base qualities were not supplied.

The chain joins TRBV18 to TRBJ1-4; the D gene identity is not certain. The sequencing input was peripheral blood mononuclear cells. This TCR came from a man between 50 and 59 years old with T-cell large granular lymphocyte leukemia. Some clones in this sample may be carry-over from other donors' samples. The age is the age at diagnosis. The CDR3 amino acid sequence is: CASSPRIPDSNEKLFF. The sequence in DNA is TGTGCCAGCTCACCCCGGATTCCAGATAGTAATGAAAAACTGTTTTTT.